This T cell receptor beta chain was recovered during a study of OX40 agonist ivuxolimab in advanced cancers. Background for the entire study: Ivuxolimab was an agonistic, fully human IgG2 monoclonal antibody directed against OX40 (CD134), a costimulatory receptor. Intravenous ivuxolimab was administered to patients every 2 weeks at six dose levels: 0.01, 0.1, 0.3, 1.5, 3 and 10 mg/kg. Of the approximately 50 patients in dose escalation, some 20 had hepatocellular carcinoma, about 15 had melanoma, 9 had renal cell carcinoma and 9 had head and neck cancer. In the dose-escalation cohort, around four fifths of patients were male, and the mean age was approximately 64 years, with a range of about 23 to 90. Prior anti-PD-1, anti-PD-L1 or anti-CTLA-4 therapy was permitted, and checkpoint inhibitors had been received by roughly two fifths of dose-escalation patients. Partial responses occurred in three dose-escalation patients, of whom one had hepatocellular carcinoma and two had cutaneous melanoma. Peripheral TCRbeta sequencing aimed to test whether ivuxolimab altered TCR sequence diversity and caused clonal T-cell expansion. The monotherapy dose-escalation portion (N of about 50 patients) of the phase I ivuxolimab trial is reported in the paper. What the authors observed across the whole study: In the 0.1-3.0 mg/kg groups, partial responders were among the patients with the lowest normalized peripheral clonal expansion, particularly in CD8+ T cells. Low levels of normalized T-cell clonal expansion were also seen in some patients who did not respond. After ivuxolimab, CD8+ T cells had more expanded clones than CD4+ T cells on average. At doses of 0.1 to 3.0 mg/kg, clonal expansion of both CD4+ and CD8+ blood T cells was observed from baseline to week 6. The antigen specificity of the peripheral T cells that underwent clonal expansion was not determined.

From its cysteine to its phenylalanine, the CDR3 spans 11 amino acids. Of the read, only the CDR3 DNA is kept; its 33 bases are in frame from base 1. V loses 4 bases, J loses 8 bases, and the germline ends lie 11 bases apart. CDR1 SQVTM and CDR2 ANQGSEA were looked up in the germline V gene. The trial excluded patients who had a history of autoimmune disease or were on systemic immunosuppression. In every dose cohort, peripheral blood was drawn for TCR sequencing at baseline, cycle 4 day 1, and cycle 7 day 1. The samples were taken from a phase I, first-in-human, multicenter, open-label dose-escalation trial of ivuxolimab. The trial enrolled adults with locally advanced or metastatic head and neck squamous cell, hepatocellular, melanoma or renal cell carcinoma. CD4+ and CD8+ T cells were sorted separately from peripheral blood before TCR sequencing. To sequence the TCRbeta CDR3 region, genomic DNA was isolated from the sorted cells. The immunoSEQ Assay was used to sequence the TCRbeta CDR3 regions. Here the immuneACCESS table is served through TCRdb, limited to in-frame sequences with V and J called. Missing clones are a known gap in these copies; in checked studies unresolved V genes cover under half, and the rest lacks a known reason. This sample lists about 41,000 clones; just under 90% were detected once. The top ten clones comprise around 35% of the sample.

A word on this clone: The antigen this receptor binds is unknown. Per-base qualities were not stored, and no clone one base away is much larger.

Here the chain combines TRBV29-1 and TRBJ1-2, with TRBD1 as a weak D call on 5 bases. The clonotype originates from an adult with an advanced solid tumor such as melanoma, head and neck, liver or kidney cancer. Sequencing used CD4+ or CD8+ T cells sorted from blood, obtained in a trial of the OX40 agonist ivuxolimab. The CDR3 reads as follows: CSVAGRGGYTF. The DNA sequence is TGCAGCGTTGCAGGGAGAGGAGGCTACACCTTC.